Each of the 21 T cell receptor beta chains below was sequenced from the same sample in a study of cytomegalovirus exposure and HLA in healthy donors. PCR involved 60 Vbeta and 13 Jbeta primers. Profiling relied on immunoSEQ multiplex PCR, and the TCRdb table lists in-frame clones only, not all of them. The data contain about 280,000 clones, 80% to 90% of them singletons. Sample: PBMCs. The source is a woman in her late teens or twenties in good health and CMV-seronegative.

This chain uses TRBV6-4 with TRBJ1-1, with a possible D match to TRBD1 (5 bases). The CDR3 contains 13 residues. Germline V gives CDR1 MRHNA, CDR2 SNTAGT. V shed 5 bases and J shed 3 bases, with 10 bases lying between them. This chain's CDR3 is CASSQGRDTEAFF. The DNA for the CDR3 is TGTGCCAGCAGTCAGGGCAGGGACACTGAAGCTTTCTTT.

V gene TRBV7-9 combines with J gene TRBJ1-3; D remains ambiguous. Deletions cut 1 base from V and 2 bases from J, with 9 bases between. The germline CDR1 and CDR2 sequences are SEHNR and FQNEAQ (reference sequence). The CDR3 spans 15 residues. The CDR3 coding sequence is TGTGCCAGCAGCTTAGGGAGGGCGACTGGAAACACCATATATTTT. Its protein is CASSLGRATGNTIYF.

In its sample, this clone was seen once. J is TRBJ2-5 and V is TRBV7-9; TRBD2 might be the D (6 bases). Germline CDR1 and CDR2: SEHNR and FQNEAQ (reference sequence). The ends were cut back, 1 base at V and 1 base at J, with 10 bases in the middle. This CDR3 has 15 residues. The CDR3 sequence: CASSLVTGAQETQYF. DNA of the CDR3: TGTGCCAGCAGCTTAGTAACGGGAGCCCAAGAGACCCAGTACTTC. Drawing the rest from reference TRBV7-9 and TRBJ2-5, the complete variable domain is DTGVSQNPRHKITKRGQNVTFRCDPISEHNRLYWYRQTLGQGPEFLTYFQNEAQLEKSRLLSDRFSAERPKGSFSTLEIQRTEQGDSAMYLCASSLVTGAQETQYFGPGTRLLVL.

J is TRBJ1-2 and V is TRBV10-3; tentatively, D is TRBD1 (6 bases). Per germline, CDR1 ENHRY and CDR2 SYGVKD. Trimming shortened V by 6 bases and J by 6 bases, and 14 bases separated the two germline ends. The CDR3 extends over 13 amino acids. The chain's CDR3 is CAIRVTGINGYTF. The CDR3, as DNA: TGTGCCATCAGGGTAACAGGGATCAATGGCTACACCTTC.

The CDR3 protein is CASSTWTGGSYNEQFF. CDR3 DNA: TGTGCCAGCAGCACCTGGACAGGGGGATCTTACAATGAGCAGTTCTTC. This chain uses TRBV7-2 with TRBJ2-1; 10 bases map to TRBD1. The germline V gene has CDR1 SGHTA and CDR2 FQGNSA. The CDR3 sequence is 16 residues long. Trimming removed 5 bases from V and 4 bases from J; junction bases left unmatched: 8.

V usage is TRBV27 and J usage is TRBJ2-7; D call uncertain. The CDR3 spans 13 residues. Germline loops: CDR1 MNHEY, CDR2 SMNVEV (reference sequence). V dropped 0 bases and J dropped 2 bases, with 5 bases sitting between them. For the CDR3, the DNA is TGTGCCAGCAGTTTATCCGTTACCTACGAGCAGTACTTC. Its translation: CASSLSVTYEQYF.

This chain uses TRBV5-1 with TRBJ2-7, with 14 bases that match TRBD2. CDR3 length equals 17 residues. Germline lookup yields CDR1 SGHRS and CDR2 YFSETQ. Unmatched junction bases numbered 5, after V lost 0 bases and J lost 3 bases. The CDR3 nucleotides read TGCGCCAGCAGCTTGGATGGGACTAGCGGGGGTGTCTACGAGCAGTACTTC. Protein: CASSLDGTSGGVYEQYF.

The gene calls are TRBV11-2 and TRBJ1-2; tentative D call: TRBD1 (5 bases). The CDR3 is 15 amino acids. Germline CDR1 is SGHAT and CDR2 is FQNNGV. Trimming took off 4 bases at V and 6 bases at J, with 18 bases between the two ends. DNA of the CDR3: TGTGCCAGCAGCTACCAGGGTAGTCTCCTTGATGGCTACACCTTC. It specifies CASSYQGSLLDGYTF.

The genes are TRBV14 and TRBJ1-2; maybe TRBD1 (5 bases). V lost 1 base, J lost 4 bases, and 10 bases lay in between. The germline CDR1 and CDR2 sequences are SGHDN and FVKESK. The CDR3 loop spans 14 amino acids. CDR3 sequence: CASSQGRQIYGYTF. CDR3 DNA sequence: TGTGCCAGCAGCCAAGGACGACAGATCTATGGCTACACCTTC.

The chain joins TRBV11-3 to TRBJ2-3, with TRBD2 as a possible D gene (6 bases). The CDR3 sequence is 15 residues long. V shed 5 bases and J shed 4 bases, with 16 bases lying between them. CDR1 is SGHNT and CDR2 is YENEEA in the germline V gene. CDR3 in DNA: TGTGCCAGCAGCCCACGGGGGAAAGGCGCAGATACGCAGTATTTT. This encodes CASSPRGKGADTQYF.

In the case of this clone: Germline and junction disagree at one end, which may indicate a read error. The chain carries TRBV5-1 and TRBJ2-2; D is perhaps TRBD2 (6 bases). The CDR3 runs 14 residues. Germline-derived CDR1 and CDR2 are SGHRS and YFSETQ. CDR3 DNA sequence: TGCGCCAGCAGGGAAGTTGGCCAGGCCGGGGGGCTGTTTTTT. Translated: CASREVGQAGGLFF.

V usage is TRBV6-6 and J usage is TRBJ2-7; the match to TRBD1 covers 7 bases. Germline V gene sequence: CDR1 MNHNY, CDR2 SVGAGI (reference sequence). J gave up 0 bases and V 5 bases, and 10 bases lay outside the gene matches. This CDR3 contains 16 residues. The CDR3 here is CASSGRQGSPSYEQYF. The CDR3 coding sequence is TGTGCCAGCAGTGGCAGACAGGGAAGTCCCTCCTACGAGCAGTACTTC.

The chain employs TRBV4-1 and TRBJ1-2, with TRBD1 as a possible D gene (5 bases). CDR3 size: 16 residues. V gave up 0 bases and J gave up 5 bases, with 16 bases separating them. Germline V gene sequence: CDR1 MGHRA, CDR2 YSYEKL. CDR3 sequence: CASSQDAYDPGYGYTF. CDR3 sequence (DNA): TGCGCCAGCAGCCAAGATGCGTATGACCCAGGGTATGGCTACACCTTC.

This clone occurred a few times. The chain links TRBV5-4 to TRBJ2-7; 8 bases map to TRBD2. The V gene end was trimmed by 2 bases and the J gene end by 6 bases; junction bases not matched to a gene: 7. CDR1 SGHNT and CDR2 YYREEE come from the germline V gene (reference sequence). The CDR3 has 14 residues. CDR3 nucleotides: TGTGCCAGCAGCTTCATCGGGGGGGCGGGCGAGCAGTACTTC. Translation gives CASSFIGGAGEQYF. The full variable domain, its missing parts supplied by reference TRBV5-4 and TRBJ2-7, is ETGVTQSPTHLIKTRGQQVTLRCSSQSGHNTVSWYQQALGQGPQFIFQYYREEENGRGNFPPRFSGLQFPNYSSELNVNALELDDSALYLCASSFIGGAGEQYFGPGTRLTVT.

The chain uses TRBV10-2 and TRBJ2-1; D perhaps matches TRBD2 (7 bases). Germline CDR1 is WSHSY and CDR2 is SAAADI. The CDR3 is 11 residues long. The ends were cut back, 8 bases at V and 9 bases at J, with 11 bases in the middle. The CDR3 loop reads CASGGGGEQFF. In DNA, the CDR3 is TGCGCCAGCGGGGGCGGGGGTGAGCAGTTCTTC.

The chain employs TRBV18 and TRBJ2-3, with D possibly TRBD2 on 5 matching bases. Trimming left V 2 bases short and J 3 bases short, with 12 bases between. The CDR3 has 15 residues. CDR1 KGHSH and CDR2 LQKENI come from the germline V gene. The DNA of the CDR3 is TGTGCCAGCTCACCAGGTGTGGGGAGAACAGATACGCAGTATTTT. This codes for CASSPGVGRTDTQYF. Looking up the rest from reference TRBV18 and TRBJ2-3 gives the full variable domain: NAGVMQNPRHLVRRRGQEARLRCSPMKGHSHVYWYRQLPEEGLKFMVYLQKENIIDESGMPKERFSAEFPKEGPSILRIQQVVRGDSAAYFCASSPGVGRTDTQYFGPGTRLTVL.

Concerning this clone: An end of the junction differs from the germline gene, which may be a read error. The chain has TRBV7-9 and TRBJ1-6, with TRBD1 matching over 9 bases. The CDR3 spans 15 residues. Per the germline V gene, CDR1 is SEHNR and CDR2 is FQNEAQ (reference sequence). The CDR3 nucleotides read TGTTCCAGCAGCCTTTCCCGGGACAGGGATTCACCCCTCCACTTT. It codes for CSSSLSRDRDSPLHF.

The chain is built from TRBV5-4 and TRBJ1-6, with D possibly being TRBD1 (5 bases). Germline V CDR1 and CDR2: SGHNT, YYREEE (reference sequence). With 4 bases removed from V and 7 bases from J, the gap between germline ends came to 15 bases. The length of the CDR3 is 15 residues. Written as DNA, the CDR3 is TGTGCCAGCAGCCCCGACAGCTGGACAAATTCACCCCTCCACTTT. Translation: CASSPDSWTNSPLHF.

The rearrangement uses TRBV7-9 and TRBJ2-5; tentative D call: TRBD2 (7 bases). The CDR3 extends over 15 amino acids. The V gene lost 2 bases and the J gene lost 5 bases, with 15 bases spanning the gap. The germline CDR1 and CDR2 sequences are SEHNR and FQNEAQ (reference sequence). The CDR3 region has the DNA TGTGCCAGCAGCTTACTCCGGGGGGCGGTGGAGACCCAGTACTTC. Amino acid sequence: CASSLLRGAVETQYF. Supplemented by reference TRBV7-9 and TRBJ2-5, the full variable domain reads DTGVSQNPRHKITKRGQNVTFRCDPISEHNRLYWYRQTLGQGPEFLTYFQNEAQLEKSRLLSDRFSAERPKGSFSTLEIQRTEQGDSAMYLCASSLLRGAVETQYFGPGTRLLVL.

The rearrangement links TRBV5-1 to TRBJ1-5, with TRBD1 as a possible D gene (6 bases). CDR3 length equals 19 residues. Germline lookup yields CDR1 SGHRS and CDR2 YFSETQ. V was cut by 6 bases and J by 5 bases, with 30 bases left in between. The CDR3 sequence is CASNLHSDGQHPPDQPQHF. The CDR3 nucleotides are TGCGCCAGCAATCTTCACTCTGACGGACAGCATCCCCCCGATCAGCCCCAGCATTTT.

This clone was found once. This sequence joins TRBV6-4 and TRBJ2-2; D call uncertain. The germline gives CDR1 MRHNA, CDR2 SNTAGT. V was trimmed by 4 bases and J by 6 bases, leaving 9 bases between them. The length of the CDR3 is 13 residues. In DNA, the CDR3 is TGTGCCAGCAGTGCCTTACCGGCCGGGGAGCTGTTTTTT. This gives the protein CASSALPAGELFF.